This T cell receptor (beta chain) was sequenced for a study of regulatory T cells in long-lasting Graves disease. Time point of the sample: newly diagnosed GD, antithyroid drugs for less than 3 months. Generation of the TCR library employed RNA extracted from PBMCs. Researchers made TCR beta libraries by using iRepertoire HTBI primers and running Arm-PCR on CDR3 regions. Each CDR3 protein is one row after TCRdb ran MiXCR on the multiplex PCR reads. This sample has approximately 350,000 distinct CDR3 sequences; 16% occur once, and the top ten carry about 32%. The sample also formed part of further work on T cells in Graves' hyperthyroidism and ophthalmopathy. That source notes: Pregnant or lactating patients were excluded, as were those with uncontrolled infection or other autoimmune disease. Also found in blood were most expanded thyroid clonotypes above 0.001.

The receptor's source is a man aged 40-50 years with Graves disease. The sample consisted of peripheral blood mononuclear cells (PBMCs), taken at new diagnosis, from a patient treated with antithyroid drugs.

The CDR3 protein is CSARDYGTGEPNTEAFF. DNA for the CDR3: TGCAGTGCTAGAGATTACGGGACAGGGGAACCGAACACTGAAGCTTTCTTT. V usage is TRBV20-1 and J usage is TRBJ1-1, with 10 bases aligning to TRBD1. The CDR3 extends over 17 amino acids. After removal of 0 bases from V and 1 base from J, the junction contained 8 bases not matched to a gene. Germline CDR1 and CDR2: DFQATT and SNEGSKA (reference sequence).